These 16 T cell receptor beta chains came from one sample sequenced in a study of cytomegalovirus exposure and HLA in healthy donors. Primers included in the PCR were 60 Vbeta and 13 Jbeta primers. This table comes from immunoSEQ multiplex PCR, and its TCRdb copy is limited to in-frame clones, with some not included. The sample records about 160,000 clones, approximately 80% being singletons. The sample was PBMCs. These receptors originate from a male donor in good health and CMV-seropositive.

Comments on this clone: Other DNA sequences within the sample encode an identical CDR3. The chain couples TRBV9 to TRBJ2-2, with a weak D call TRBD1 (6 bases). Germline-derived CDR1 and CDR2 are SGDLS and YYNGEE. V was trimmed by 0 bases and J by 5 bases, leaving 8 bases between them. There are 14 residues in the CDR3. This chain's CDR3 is CASSVGGGTGELFF. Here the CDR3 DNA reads TGTGCCAGCAGCGTAGGAGGGGGAACCGGGGAGCTGTTTTTT.

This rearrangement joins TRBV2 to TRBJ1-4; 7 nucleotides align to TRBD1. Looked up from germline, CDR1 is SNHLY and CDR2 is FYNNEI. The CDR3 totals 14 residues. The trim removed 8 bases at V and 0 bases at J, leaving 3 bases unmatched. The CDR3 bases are TGTGCCAGCTTGGGACAGACAACTAATGAAAAACTGTTTTTT. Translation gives CASLGQTTNEKLFF.

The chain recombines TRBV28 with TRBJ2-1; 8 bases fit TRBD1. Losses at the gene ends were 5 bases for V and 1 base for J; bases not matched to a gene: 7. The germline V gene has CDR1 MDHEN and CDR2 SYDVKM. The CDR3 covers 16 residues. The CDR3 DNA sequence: TGTGCCAGCAGTCCCTCCGGACAGGGTTCCTACAATGAGCAGTTCTTC. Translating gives CASSPSGQGSYNEQFF. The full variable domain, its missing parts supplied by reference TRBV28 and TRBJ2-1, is DVKVTQSSRYLVKRTGEKVFLECVQDMDHENMFWYRQDPGLGLRLIYFSYDVKMKEKGDIPEGYSVSREKKERFSLILESASTNQTSMYLCASSPSGQGSYNEQFFGPGTRLTVL.

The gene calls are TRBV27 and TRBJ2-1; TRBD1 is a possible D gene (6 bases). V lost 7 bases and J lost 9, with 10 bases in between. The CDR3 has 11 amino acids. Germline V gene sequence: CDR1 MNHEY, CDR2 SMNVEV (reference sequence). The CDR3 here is CASKEGGEQFF. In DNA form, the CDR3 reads TGTGCCAGCAAAGAAGGGGGTGAGCAGTTCTTC.

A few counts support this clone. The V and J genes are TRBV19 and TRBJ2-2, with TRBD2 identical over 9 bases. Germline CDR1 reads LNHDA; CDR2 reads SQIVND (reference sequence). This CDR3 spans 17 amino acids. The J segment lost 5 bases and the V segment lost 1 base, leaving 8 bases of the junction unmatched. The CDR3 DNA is TGTGCCAGTAGTATAGGGTTCGCGGGAGGGCGAACCGGGGAGCTGTTTTTT. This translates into CASSIGFAGGRTGELFF.

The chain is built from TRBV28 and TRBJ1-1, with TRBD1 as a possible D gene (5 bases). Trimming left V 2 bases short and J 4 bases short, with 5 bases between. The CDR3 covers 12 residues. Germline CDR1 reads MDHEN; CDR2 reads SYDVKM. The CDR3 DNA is TGTGCCAGCAGTTTAGGGGCCACTGAAGCTTTCTTT. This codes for CASSLGATEAFF.

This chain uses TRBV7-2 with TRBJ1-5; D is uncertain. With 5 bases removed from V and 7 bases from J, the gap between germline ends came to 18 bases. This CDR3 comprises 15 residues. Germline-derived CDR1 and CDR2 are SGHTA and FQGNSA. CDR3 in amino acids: CASSLSGSLGQPQHF. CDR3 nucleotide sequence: TGTGCCAGCAGCCTAAGCGGCTCCCTGGGCCAGCCCCAGCATTTT.

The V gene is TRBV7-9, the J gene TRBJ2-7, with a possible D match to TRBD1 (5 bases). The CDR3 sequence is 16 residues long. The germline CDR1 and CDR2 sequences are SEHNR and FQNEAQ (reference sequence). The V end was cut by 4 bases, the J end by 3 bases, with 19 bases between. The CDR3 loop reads CASSSLESLGRYEQYF. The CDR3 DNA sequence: TGTGCCAGCAGCTCACTCGAAAGTCTGGGGCGCTACGAGCAGTACTTC. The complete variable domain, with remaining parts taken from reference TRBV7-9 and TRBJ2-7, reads DTGVSQNPRHKITKRGQNVTFRCDPISEHNRLYWYRQTLGQGPEFLTYFQNEAQLEKSRLLSDRFSAERPKGSFSTLEIQRTEQGDSAMYLCASSSLESLGRYEQYFGPGTRLTVT.

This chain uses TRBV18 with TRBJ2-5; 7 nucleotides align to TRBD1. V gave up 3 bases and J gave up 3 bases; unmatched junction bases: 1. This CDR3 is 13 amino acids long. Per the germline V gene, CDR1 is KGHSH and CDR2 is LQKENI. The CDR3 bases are TGTGCCAGCTCACCGACAGGGAAAGAGACCCAGTACTTC. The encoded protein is CASSPTGKETQYF. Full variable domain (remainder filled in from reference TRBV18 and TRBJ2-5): NAGVMQNPRHLVRRRGQEARLRCSPMKGHSHVYWYRQLPEEGLKFMVYLQKENIIDESGMPKERFSAEFPKEGPSILRIQQVVRGDSAAYFCASSPTGKETQYFGPGTRLLVL.

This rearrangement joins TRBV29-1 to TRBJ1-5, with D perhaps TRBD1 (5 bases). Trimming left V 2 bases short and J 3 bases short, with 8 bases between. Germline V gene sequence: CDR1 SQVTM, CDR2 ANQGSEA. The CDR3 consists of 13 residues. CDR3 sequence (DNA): TGCAGCGTTGAATCAGGGAACAATCAGCCCCAGCATTTT. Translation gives CSVESGNNQPQHF.

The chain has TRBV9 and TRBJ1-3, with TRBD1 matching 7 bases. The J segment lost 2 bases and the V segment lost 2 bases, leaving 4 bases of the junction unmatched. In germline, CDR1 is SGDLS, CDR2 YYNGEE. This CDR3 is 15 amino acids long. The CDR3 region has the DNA TGTGCCAGCAGCGTCCCGGGACAGACTGGAAACACCATATATTTT. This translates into CASSVPGQTGNTIYF.

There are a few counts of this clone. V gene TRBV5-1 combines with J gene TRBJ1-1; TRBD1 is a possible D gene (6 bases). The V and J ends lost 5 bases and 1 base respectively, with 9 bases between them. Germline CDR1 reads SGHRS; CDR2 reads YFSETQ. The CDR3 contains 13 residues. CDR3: CASRLQGNTEAFF. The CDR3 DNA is TGCGCCAGCAGGTTACAGGGGAACACTGAAGCTTTCTTT.

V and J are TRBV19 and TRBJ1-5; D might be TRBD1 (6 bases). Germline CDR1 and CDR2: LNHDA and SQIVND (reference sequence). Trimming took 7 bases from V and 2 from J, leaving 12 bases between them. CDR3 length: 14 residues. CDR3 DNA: TGTGCCAGTACGAGGGGGGGCGGCAATCAGCCCCAGCATTTT. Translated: CASTRGGGNQPQHF.

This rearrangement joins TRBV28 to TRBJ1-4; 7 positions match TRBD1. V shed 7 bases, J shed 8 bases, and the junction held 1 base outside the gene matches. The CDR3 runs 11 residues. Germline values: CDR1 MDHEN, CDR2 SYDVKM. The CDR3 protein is CASNRGEKLFF. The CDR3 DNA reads TGTGCCAGCAACAGGGGCGAAAAACTGTTTTTT.

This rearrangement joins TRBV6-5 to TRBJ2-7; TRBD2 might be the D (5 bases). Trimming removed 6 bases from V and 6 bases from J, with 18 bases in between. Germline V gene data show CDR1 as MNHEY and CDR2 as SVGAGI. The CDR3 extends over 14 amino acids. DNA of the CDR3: TGTGCCAGCAGCTACACTAGTCCTAGCTGCGAGCAGTACTTC. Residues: CASSYTSPSCEQYF.

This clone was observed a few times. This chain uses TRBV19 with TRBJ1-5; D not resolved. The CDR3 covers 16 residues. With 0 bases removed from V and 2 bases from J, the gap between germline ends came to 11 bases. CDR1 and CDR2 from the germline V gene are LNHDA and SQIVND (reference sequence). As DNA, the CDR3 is TGTGCCAGTAGTATAGATCGGAGCGTCGGCAATCAGCCCCAGCATTTT. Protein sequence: CASSIDRSVGNQPQHF.